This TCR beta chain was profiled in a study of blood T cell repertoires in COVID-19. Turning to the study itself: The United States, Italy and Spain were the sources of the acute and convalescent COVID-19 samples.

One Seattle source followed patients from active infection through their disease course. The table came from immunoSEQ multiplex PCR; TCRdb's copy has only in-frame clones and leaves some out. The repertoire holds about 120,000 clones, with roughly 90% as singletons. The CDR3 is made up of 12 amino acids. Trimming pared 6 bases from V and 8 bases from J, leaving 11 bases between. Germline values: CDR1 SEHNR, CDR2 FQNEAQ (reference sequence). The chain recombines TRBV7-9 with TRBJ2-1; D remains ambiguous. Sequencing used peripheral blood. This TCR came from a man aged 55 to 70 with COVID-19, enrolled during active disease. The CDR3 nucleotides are TGTGCCAGCAGTCTTGAACGGTATGAGCAGTTCTTC. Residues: CASSLERYEQFF.